This T cell receptor (beta chain) was captured in a study of CD8 T cells in ankylosing spondylitis. The study, taken as a whole, reports: Apparently characteristic of ankylosing spondylitis blood was a TCR beta motif (roughly 8 highly homologous variants). Those disease-linked clones were CD8+; they were also relatively rare in peripheral blood. As reported, disease-linked clones showed significant enrichment in matched ankylosing spondylitis synovial fluid. Certain motif variants had earlier appeared in reactive arthritis synovial fluid and blood.

This CDR3 comprises 14 residues. Germline lookup yields CDR1 SGHAT and CDR2 FQDESV (reference sequence). V lost 2 bases and J lost 4; bases outside the gene matches: 4. This clonotype was seen only a few times. Its specificity is not known. The TCR beta libraries were generated through quantitative 5'-RACE incorporating molecular barcodes. Using its own MiXCR run on the 5' RACE reads, TCRdb lists one record per CDR3 protein. The table has 670,000 or so distinct CDR3 sequences, roughly 19% seen once. The sample comprised blood, either unsorted or a sorted T cell fraction (not recorded which). The V call is TRBV11-1, the J call TRBJ1-1; 7 bases line up with TRBD1. This TCR derives from a male donor with ankylosing spondylitis. CDR3 DNA: TGTGCCAGCAGCTTAAAGGCAGGGGGCACTGAAGCTTTCTTT. Its protein is CASSLKAGGTEAFF.